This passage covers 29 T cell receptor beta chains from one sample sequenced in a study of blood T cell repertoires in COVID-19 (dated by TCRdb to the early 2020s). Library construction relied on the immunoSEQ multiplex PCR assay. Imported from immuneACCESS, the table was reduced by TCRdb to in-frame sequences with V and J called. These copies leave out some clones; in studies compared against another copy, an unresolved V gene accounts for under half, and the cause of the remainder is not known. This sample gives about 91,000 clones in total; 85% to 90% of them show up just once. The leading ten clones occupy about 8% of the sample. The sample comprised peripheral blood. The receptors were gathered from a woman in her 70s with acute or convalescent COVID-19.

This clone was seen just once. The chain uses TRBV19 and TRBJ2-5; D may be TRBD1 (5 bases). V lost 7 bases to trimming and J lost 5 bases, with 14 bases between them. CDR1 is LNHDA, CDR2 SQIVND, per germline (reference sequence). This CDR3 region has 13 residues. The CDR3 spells CASIPTARETQYF. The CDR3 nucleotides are TGTGCCAGTATCCCGACAGCGCGCGAGACCCAGTACTTC.

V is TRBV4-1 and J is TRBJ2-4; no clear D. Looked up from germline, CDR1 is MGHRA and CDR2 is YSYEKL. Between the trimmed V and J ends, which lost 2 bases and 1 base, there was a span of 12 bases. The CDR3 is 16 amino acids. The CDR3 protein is CASSQPLAGAKNIQYF. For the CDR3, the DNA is TGCGCCAGCAGCCAACCCCTCGCAGGTGCCAAAAACATTCAGTACTTC.

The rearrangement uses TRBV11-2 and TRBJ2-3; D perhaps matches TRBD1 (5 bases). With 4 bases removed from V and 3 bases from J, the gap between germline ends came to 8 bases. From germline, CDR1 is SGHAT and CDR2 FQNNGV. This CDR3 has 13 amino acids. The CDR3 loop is CASSSGHTDTQYF. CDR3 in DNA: TGTGCCAGCAGCTCCGGACATACAGATACGCAGTATTTT. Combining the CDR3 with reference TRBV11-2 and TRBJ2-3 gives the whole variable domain EAGVAQSPRYKIIEKRQSVAFWCNPISGHATLYWYQQILGQGPKLLIQFQNNGVVDDSQLPKDRFSAERLKGVDSTLKIQPAKLEDSAVYLCASSSGHTDTQYFGPGTRLTVL.

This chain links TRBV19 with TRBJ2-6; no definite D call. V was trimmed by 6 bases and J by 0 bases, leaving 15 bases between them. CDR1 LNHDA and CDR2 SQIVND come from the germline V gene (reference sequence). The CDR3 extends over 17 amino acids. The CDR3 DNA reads TGTGCCAGTAGCTCACCCCGTACGGGCTCTGGGGCCAACGTCCTGACTTTC. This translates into CASSSPRTGSGANVLTF.

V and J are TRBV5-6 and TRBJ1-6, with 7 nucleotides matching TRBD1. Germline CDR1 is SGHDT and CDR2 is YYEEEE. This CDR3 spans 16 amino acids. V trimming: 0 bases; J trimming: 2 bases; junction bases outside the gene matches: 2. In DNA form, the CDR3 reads TGTGCCAGCAGCTTGGAGGGACAGACCTATAATTCACCCCTCCACTTT. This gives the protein CASSLEGQTYNSPLHF.

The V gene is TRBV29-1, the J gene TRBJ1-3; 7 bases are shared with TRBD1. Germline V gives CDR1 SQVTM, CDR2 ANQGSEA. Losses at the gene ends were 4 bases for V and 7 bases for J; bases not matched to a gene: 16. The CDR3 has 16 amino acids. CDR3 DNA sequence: TGCAGCGTTGTCGGCCCAGGGGGACAGTCTTCGAACACCATATATTTT. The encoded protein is CSVVGPGGQSSNTIYF.

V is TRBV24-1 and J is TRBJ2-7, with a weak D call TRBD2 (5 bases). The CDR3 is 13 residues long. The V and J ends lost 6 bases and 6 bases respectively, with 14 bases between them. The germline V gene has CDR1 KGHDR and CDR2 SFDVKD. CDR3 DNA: TGTGCCACCAGTTCTTCGAGGGCAGGCGAGCAGTACTTC. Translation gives CATSSSRAGEQYF.

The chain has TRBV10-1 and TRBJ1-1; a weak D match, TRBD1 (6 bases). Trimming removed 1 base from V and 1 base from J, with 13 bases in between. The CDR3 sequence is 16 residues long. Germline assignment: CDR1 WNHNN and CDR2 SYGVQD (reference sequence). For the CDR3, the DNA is TGCGCCAGCAGTGAGTGGGGGCTCGGCGGGAACACTGAAGCTTTCTTT. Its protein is CASSEWGLGGNTEAFF.

For the CDR3, the DNA is TGCGCCAGGGGACTCGTTGCGACCGGGGAGCTGTTTTTT. Encoded protein: CARGLVATGELFF. The chain combines TRBV10-1 with TRBJ2-2; perhaps TRBD2 as D (6 bases). Germline CDR1 WNHNN, CDR2 SYGVQD (reference sequence). V was shortened by 9 bases and J by 5 bases, with 13 bases between the two germline ends. The CDR3 sequence is 13 residues long.

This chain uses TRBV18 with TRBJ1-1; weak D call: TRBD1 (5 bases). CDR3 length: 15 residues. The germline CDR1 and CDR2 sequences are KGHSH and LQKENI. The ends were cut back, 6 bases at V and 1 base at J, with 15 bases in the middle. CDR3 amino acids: CASSSREGPNTEAFF. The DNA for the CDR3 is TGTGCCAGCTCGTCACGGGAGGGACCGAACACTGAAGCTTTCTTT. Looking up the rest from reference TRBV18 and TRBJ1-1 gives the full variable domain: NAGVMQNPRHLVRRRGQEARLRCSPMKGHSHVYWYRQLPEEGLKFMVYLQKENIIDESGMPKERFSAEFPKEGPSILRIQQVVRGDSAAYFCASSSREGPNTEAFFGQGTRLTVV.

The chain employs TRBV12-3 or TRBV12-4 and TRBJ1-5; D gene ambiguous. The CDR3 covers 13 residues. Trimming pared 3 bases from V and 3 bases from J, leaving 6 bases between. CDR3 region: CASSFAVNQPQHF. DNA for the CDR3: TGTGCCAGCAGTTTCGCAGTCAATCAGCCCCAGCATTTT.

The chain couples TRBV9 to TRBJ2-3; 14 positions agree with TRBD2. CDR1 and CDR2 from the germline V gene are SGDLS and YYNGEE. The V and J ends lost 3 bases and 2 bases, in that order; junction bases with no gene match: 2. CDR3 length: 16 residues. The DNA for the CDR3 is TGTGCCAGCAGCGCGACTAGCGGGAGGGCCACAGATACGCAGTATTTT. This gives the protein CASSATSGRATDTQYF.

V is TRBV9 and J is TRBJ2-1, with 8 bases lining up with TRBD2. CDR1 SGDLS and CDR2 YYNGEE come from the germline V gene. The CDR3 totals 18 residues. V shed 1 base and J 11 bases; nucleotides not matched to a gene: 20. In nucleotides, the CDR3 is TGTGCCAGCAGCGTACAGGAGAATCGACTAGCGCCAAGGGCCCAGCAGTTCTTC. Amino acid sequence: CASSVQENRLAPRAQQFF. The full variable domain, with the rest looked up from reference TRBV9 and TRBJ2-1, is DSGVTQTPKHLITATGQRVTLRCSPRSGDLSVYWYQQSLDQGLQFLIQYYNGEERAKGNILERFSAQQFPDLHSELNLSSLELGDSALYFCASSVQENRLAPRAQQFFGPGTRLTVL.

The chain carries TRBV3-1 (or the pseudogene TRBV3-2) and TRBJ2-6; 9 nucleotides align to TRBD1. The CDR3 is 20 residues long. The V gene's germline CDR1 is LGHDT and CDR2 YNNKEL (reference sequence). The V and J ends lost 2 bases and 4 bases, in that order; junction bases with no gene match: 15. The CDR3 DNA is TGTGCCAGCAGCCAAAATCGCCCGGGACAGGGAATATCCGGGGCCAACGTCCTGACTTTC. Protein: CASSQNRPGQGISGANVLTF.

CDR3 protein: CASSFLIQPQHF. DNA for the CDR3: TGTGCCAGCAGTTTTCTAATTCAGCCCCAGCATTTT. This sequence joins TRBV28 and TRBJ1-5, with D unclear. Germline CDR1 and CDR2: MDHEN and SYDVKM. The V end was cut by 3 bases, the J end by 6 bases, with 6 bases between. The CDR3 contains 12 residues.

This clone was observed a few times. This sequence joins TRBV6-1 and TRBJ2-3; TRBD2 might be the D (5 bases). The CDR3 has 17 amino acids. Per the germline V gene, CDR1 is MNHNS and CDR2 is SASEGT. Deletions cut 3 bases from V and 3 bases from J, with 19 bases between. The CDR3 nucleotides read TGTGCCAGCAGTGACCTCGGGCGGGCGGGCGAGACAGATACGCAGTATTTT. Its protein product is CASSDLGRAGETDTQYF.

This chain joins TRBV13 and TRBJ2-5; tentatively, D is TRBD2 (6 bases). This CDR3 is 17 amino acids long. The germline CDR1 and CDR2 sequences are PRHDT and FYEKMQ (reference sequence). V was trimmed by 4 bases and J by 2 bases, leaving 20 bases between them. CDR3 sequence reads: CASSSKSAGQMQETQYF. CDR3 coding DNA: TGTGCCAGCAGCTCAAAATCGGCGGGGCAAATGCAAGAGACCCAGTACTTC.

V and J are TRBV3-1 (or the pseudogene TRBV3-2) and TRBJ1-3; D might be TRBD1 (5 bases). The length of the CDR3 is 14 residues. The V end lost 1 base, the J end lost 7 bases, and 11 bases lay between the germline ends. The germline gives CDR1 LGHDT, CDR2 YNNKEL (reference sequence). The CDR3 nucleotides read TGTGCCAGCAGCCAAGGGGGGGGGAAGAACACCATATATTTT. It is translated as CASSQGGGKNTIYF.

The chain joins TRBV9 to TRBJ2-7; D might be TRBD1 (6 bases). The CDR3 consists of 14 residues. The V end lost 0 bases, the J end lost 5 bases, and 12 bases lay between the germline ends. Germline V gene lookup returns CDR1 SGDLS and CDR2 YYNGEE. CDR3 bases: TGTGCCAGCAGCGTAGACAGGGAAGACCACGAGCAGTACTTC. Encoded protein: CASSVDREDHEQYF. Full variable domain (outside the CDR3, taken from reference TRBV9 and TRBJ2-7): DSGVTQTPKHLITATGQRVTLRCSPRSGDLSVYWYQQSLDQGLQFLIQYYNGEERAKGNILERFSAQQFPDLHSELNLSSLELGDSALYFCASSVDREDHEQYFGPGTRLTVT.

The CDR3 sequence is CASSGDWSSYEQYF. In nucleotides, the CDR3 is TGTGCCAGTAGTGGAGACTGGAGCTCCTACGAGCAGTACTTC. V and J are TRBV19 and TRBJ2-7; D not certain. Germline CDR1 and CDR2: LNHDA and SQIVND (reference sequence). V was clipped by 5 bases and J by 0 bases, with 11 bases between them. There are 14 residues in the CDR3.

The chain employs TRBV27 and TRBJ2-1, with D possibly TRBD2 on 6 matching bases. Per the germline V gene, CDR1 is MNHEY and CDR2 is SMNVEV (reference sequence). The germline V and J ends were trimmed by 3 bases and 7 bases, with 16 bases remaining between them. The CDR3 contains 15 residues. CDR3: CASSFSGGKPNEQFF. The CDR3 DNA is TGTGCCAGCAGTTTTAGTGGGGGGAAACCGAATGAGCAGTTCTTC.

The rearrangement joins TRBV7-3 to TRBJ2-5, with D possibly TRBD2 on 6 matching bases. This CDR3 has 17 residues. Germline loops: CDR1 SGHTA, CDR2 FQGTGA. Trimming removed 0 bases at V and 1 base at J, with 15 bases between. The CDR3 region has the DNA TGTGCCAGCAGCTTAACGCGTCCCGGGAGCTTCCAAGAGACCCAGTACTTC. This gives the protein CASSLTRPGSFQETQYF.

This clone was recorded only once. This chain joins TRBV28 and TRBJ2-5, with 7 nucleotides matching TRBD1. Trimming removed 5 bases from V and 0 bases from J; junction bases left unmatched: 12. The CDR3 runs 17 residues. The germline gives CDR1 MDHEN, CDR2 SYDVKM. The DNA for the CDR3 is TGTGCCAGCAGTGGTATGAGGGGGCTTGGGTACCAAGAGACCCAGTACTTC. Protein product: CASSGMRGLGYQETQYF.

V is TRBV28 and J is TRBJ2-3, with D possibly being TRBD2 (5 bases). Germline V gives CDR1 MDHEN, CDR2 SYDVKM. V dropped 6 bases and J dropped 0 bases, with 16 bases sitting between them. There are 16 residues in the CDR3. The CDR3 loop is CASSLGPSSSTDTQYF. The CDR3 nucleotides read TGTGCCAGCAGCTTAGGGCCTAGCTCGAGCACAGATACGCAGTATTTT.

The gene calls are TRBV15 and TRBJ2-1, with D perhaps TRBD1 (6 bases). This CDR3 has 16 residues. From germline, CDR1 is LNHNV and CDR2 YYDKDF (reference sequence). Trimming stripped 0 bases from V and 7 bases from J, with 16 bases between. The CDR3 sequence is CATSRDRALTGNEQFF. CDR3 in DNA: TGTGCCACCAGCAGAGATAGGGCCTTAACAGGGAATGAGCAGTTCTTC.

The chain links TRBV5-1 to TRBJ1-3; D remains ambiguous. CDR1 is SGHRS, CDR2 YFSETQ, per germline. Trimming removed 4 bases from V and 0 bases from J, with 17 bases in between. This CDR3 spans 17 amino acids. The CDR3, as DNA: TGCGCCAGCAGCCCCTTTTCTCAGGATCCCTCTGGAAACACCATATATTTT. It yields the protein CASSPFSQDPSGNTIYF.

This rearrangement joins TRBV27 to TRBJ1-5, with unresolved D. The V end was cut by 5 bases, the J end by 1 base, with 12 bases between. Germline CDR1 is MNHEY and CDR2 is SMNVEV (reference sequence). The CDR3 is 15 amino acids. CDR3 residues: CASSPQAPSNQPQHF. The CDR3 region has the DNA TGTGCCAGCAGTCCCCAAGCGCCCAGCAATCAGCCCCAGCATTTT.

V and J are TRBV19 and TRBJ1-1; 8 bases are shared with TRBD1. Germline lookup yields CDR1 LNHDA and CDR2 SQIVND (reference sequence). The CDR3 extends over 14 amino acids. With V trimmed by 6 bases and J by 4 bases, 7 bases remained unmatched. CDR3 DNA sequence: TGTGCCAGTAGGGTACAGGGGGAGGTCACTGAAGCTTTCTTT. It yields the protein CASRVQGEVTEAFF.

This chain's CDR3 is CASSVAPRVAGGQETQYF. The CDR3 DNA follows: TGTGCCAGCAGCGTAGCCCCGCGTGTTGCGGGGGGGCAAGAGACCCAGTACTTC. The chain recombines TRBV9 with TRBJ2-5, with 9 positions matching TRBD2. The germline CDR1 and CDR2 sequences are SGDLS and YYNGEE. The CDR3 spans 18 residues. With 0 bases clipped from V and 2 bases from J, the junction kept 11 bases outside the gene matches.